Listed below are T cell receptor beta chains from one sample, sequenced in a study of regulatory T cells in long-lasting Graves disease. TCRdb reprocessed the multiplex PCR reads via MiXCR and lists one record per CDR3 protein. This sample has more than 650,000 distinct CDR3 sequences; approximately 29% occur once, and the top ten carry 40% to 50%. The sequences come from peripheral blood mononuclear cells (PBMCs), collected when the disease was refractory, from a patient treated with antithyroid drugs. These TCRs come from a female donor with Graves disease. The CDR3 runs from the conserved cysteine through the conserved F or W. Fields, in order: V gene, J gene, clone size, D gene, CDR3 DNA, CDR3 protein. D genes are given only for firm matches. Expanded clones get a size class; other rows say once, few or many, or leave the size out.

v_gene: TRBV20-1
j_gene: TRBJ2-7
abundance: few
d_gene: TRBD1
CDR3nt: TGCAGTGCTAGAGGAGGACAGGGGAGTCACGAGCAGTACTTC
CDR3aa: CSARGGQGSHEQYF

v_gene: TRBV7-9
j_gene: TRBJ2-2
abundance: .
d_gene: TRBD2
CDR3nt: TGTGCCAGCAGCCCTCTAGCGGGAGGGAGCACCGGGGAGCTGTTTTTT
CDR3aa: CASSPLAGGSTGELFF

v_gene: TRBV7-9
j_gene: TRBJ2-5
abundance: .
d_gene: .
CDR3nt: TGTGCCAGCAGCTTAGTTAGGAATGAAGAGACCCAGTACTTC
CDR3aa: CASSLVRNEETQYF

v_gene: TRBV12-3/TRBV12-4
j_gene: TRBJ2-7
abundance: .
d_gene: TRBD2
CDR3nt: TGTGCCAGCAGTTCTAGACCGAGCGGGAGAGACTACGAGCAGTACTTC
CDR3aa: CASSSRPSGRDYEQYF

v_gene: TRBV5-1
j_gene: TRBJ2-7
abundance: .
d_gene: TRBD2
CDR3nt: TGCGCCAGCAGCCAAGCGGGAGTGTCCTACGAGCAGTACTTC
CDR3aa: CASSQAGVSYEQYF

v_gene: TRBV7-6
j_gene: TRBJ1-2
abundance: .
d_gene: .
CDR3nt: TGTGCCAGCAGCCACAGCGAAGACTATGGCTACACCTTC
CDR3aa: CASSHSEDYGYTF

v_gene: TRBV27
j_gene: TRBJ1-2
abundance: .
d_gene: .
CDR3nt: TGTGCCAGCAGATCGAGGGGGACCGGACAGTTTGGCTGCACCTTC
CDR3aa: CASRSRGTGQFGCTF

v_gene: TRBV20-1
j_gene: TRBJ2-7
abundance: .
d_gene: TRBD2
CDR3nt: TGCAGTGCTAGAATTGGGACTAGCGGCTACGAGCAGTACTTC
CDR3aa: CSARIGTSGYEQYF

v_gene: TRBV28
j_gene: TRBJ1-2
abundance: .
d_gene: .
CDR3nt: TGTGCCAGCAGTTTGGGTCTGCGTGTCTATGGCTACACCTTC
CDR3aa: CASSLGLRVYGYTF

v_gene: TRBV6-4
j_gene: TRBJ2-5
abundance: few
d_gene: TRBD1
CDR3nt: TGTGCCAGCAGTGAGGCGACAGGGGGCTCGGAGACCCAGTACTTC
CDR3aa: CASSEATGGSETQYF

v_gene: TRBV5-1
j_gene: TRBJ1-1
abundance: once
d_gene: TRBD1
CDR3nt: TGCGCCAGCAGCAGGGGAATCGACAGGGGAGTCACTGAAGCTTTCTTT
CDR3aa: CASSRGIDRGVTEAFF

v_gene: TRBV10-3
j_gene: TRBJ1-2
abundance: .
d_gene: .
CDR3nt: TGTGCCAGCAGTTACACTAGGGGGACTGGCTACACCTTC
CDR3aa: CASSYTRGTGYTF

v_gene: TRBV6-9
j_gene: TRBJ2-2
abundance: .
d_gene: .
CDR3nt: TGTGCCAGCAGTTGGGGTGTCGGGAGAAACGGGGAGCTGTTTTTT
CDR3aa: CASSWGVGRNGELFF

v_gene: TRBV6-2/TRBV6-3
j_gene: TRBJ1-1
abundance: few
d_gene: .
CDR3nt: TGTGCCAGCATTACGACTGTGAACACTGAAGCTTTCTTT
CDR3aa: CASITTVNTEAFF

v_gene: TRBV2
j_gene: TRBJ1-5
abundance: .
d_gene: TRBD1
CDR3nt: TGTGCCAGCAGTTACGACAGGGCGAACCACCTCAATCAGCCCCAGCATTTT
CDR3aa: CASSYDRANHLNQPQHF

v_gene: TRBV12-3/TRBV12-4
j_gene: TRBJ2-7
abundance: few
d_gene: .
CDR3nt: TGTGCCAGCAGTACATCATTGACAGGAGTCTCCTACGAGCAGTACTTC
CDR3aa: CASSTSLTGVSYEQYF

v_gene: TRBV12-3/TRBV12-4
j_gene: TRBJ1-4
abundance: .
d_gene: .
CDR3nt: TGTGCCAGCAGGGACAGCGCAACTAATGAAAAACTGTTTTTT
CDR3aa: CASRDSATNEKLFF

v_gene: TRBV7-8
j_gene: TRBJ1-6
abundance: .
d_gene: .
CDR3nt: TGTGCCAGCAGCCCGTTGGACGGCGCACCCCTCCACTTT
CDR3aa: CASSPLDGAPLHF

v_gene: TRBV18
j_gene: TRBJ2-5
abundance: few
d_gene: .
CDR3nt: TGTGCCAGCTCACCGTCCGCCGACCCCCGGGGGGAGACCCAGTACTTC
CDR3aa: CASSPSADPRGETQYF

v_gene: TRBV12-3/TRBV12-4
j_gene: TRBJ1-6
abundance: .
d_gene: .
CDR3nt: TGTGCCAGCAGTTTAGGCTCTGGGATCTCCTATAATTCACCCCTCCACTTT
CDR3aa: CASSLGSGISYNSPLHF

v_gene: TRBV7-6
j_gene: TRBJ1-5
abundance: .
d_gene: .
CDR3nt: TGTGCCAGCAGCTTAGTTGGGGGCGGCCCCCAGCATTTT
CDR3aa: CASSLVGGGPQHF

v_gene: TRBV6-2/TRBV6-3
j_gene: TRBJ2-7
abundance: .
d_gene: .
CDR3nt: TGTGCCAGCAGTTACTCGGGTGGCTCCGCCTACGAGCAGTACTTC
CDR3aa: CASSYSGGSAYEQYF

v_gene: TRBV6-2/TRBV6-3
j_gene: TRBJ1-3
abundance: .
d_gene: .
CDR3nt: TGTGCCAGCAGTTACTCGGGTTCTCGTCGCGGAAACACCATATATTTT
CDR3aa: CASSYSGSRRGNTIYF

v_gene: TRBV2
j_gene: TRBJ1-5
abundance: few
d_gene: .
CDR3nt: TGTGCCAGCAGTATTCAGCGGATTCAGCCCCAGCATTTT
CDR3aa: CASSIQRIQPQHF

v_gene: TRBV3-1
j_gene: TRBJ1-1
abundance: once
d_gene: TRBD1
CDR3nt: TGTGCCAGCAGTTACAGGGGGCAGGTACCTGAAGCTTTCTTT
CDR3aa: CASSYRGQVPEAFF

v_gene: TRBV6-1
j_gene: TRBJ2-2
abundance: .
d_gene: TRBD2
CDR3nt: TGTGCCAGCAGCACGGGACTAGTTCCCGGGGAGCTGTTTTTT
CDR3aa: CASSTGLVPGELFF

v_gene: TRBV25-1
j_gene: TRBJ1-1
abundance: few
d_gene: TRBD1
CDR3nt: TGTGCCAGCACCCCCGACAGGGGGGACACTGAAGCTTTCTTT
CDR3aa: CASTPDRGDTEAFF

v_gene: TRBV15
j_gene: TRBJ1-2
abundance: .
d_gene: .
CDR3nt: TGTGCCACCAGCAGAGATTGGCAGGGCGGTGGCTACACCTTC
CDR3aa: CATSRDWQGGGYTF

v_gene: TRBV29-1
j_gene: TRBJ1-2
abundance: few
d_gene: .
CDR3nt: TGCAGCGTTGAAAAGGGTGCGGAACAGGGTGGTTACTATGGCTACACCTTC
CDR3aa: CSVEKGAEQGGYYGYTF

v_gene: TRBV6-2/TRBV6-3
j_gene: TRBJ2-5
abundance: .
d_gene: .
CDR3nt: TGTGCCAGCAGTTTCGAGGCGGGCCGCCAAGAGACCCAGTACTTC
CDR3aa: CASSFEAGRQETQYF

v_gene: TRBV12-3/TRBV12-4
j_gene: TRBJ1-2
abundance: many
d_gene: .
CDR3nt: TGTGCCAGCAGAGCAGGGCCTGGGAGTGGCTACACCTTC
CDR3aa: CASRAGPGSGYTF

v_gene: TRBV9
j_gene: TRBJ2-2
abundance: .
d_gene: .
CDR3nt: TGTGCCAGCAGCGTAGTGGGATCGAACACCGGGGAGCTGTTTTTT
CDR3aa: CASSVVGSNTGELFF

v_gene: TRBV12-3/TRBV12-4
j_gene: TRBJ1-3
abundance: .
d_gene: TRBD1
CDR3nt: TGTGCCAGCAAACTAAACCGGGACAGACTTGCGTACGGAAACACCATATATTTT
CDR3aa: CASKLNRDRLAYGNTIYF

v_gene: TRBV20-1
j_gene: TRBJ1-5
abundance: few
d_gene: TRBD1
CDR3nt: TGCAGTGCTAGAGACCGGGACAGGGTCCTCGCCGGTCAGCCCCAGCATTTT
CDR3aa: CSARDRDRVLAGQPQHF

v_gene: TRBV11-2
j_gene: TRBJ1-4
abundance: few
d_gene: .
CDR3nt: TGTGCCAGCAGCACCCCAACTAATGAAAAACTGTTTTTT
CDR3aa: CASSTPTNEKLFF

v_gene: TRBV12-3/TRBV12-4
j_gene: TRBJ1-5
abundance: .
d_gene: .
CDR3nt: TGTGCCAGCAGTTCTTCCAGAGAAAATCAGCCCCAGCATTTT
CDR3aa: CASSSSRENQPQHF

v_gene: TRBV29-1
j_gene: TRBJ1-1
abundance: .
d_gene: .
CDR3nt: TGCAGCGTGCAACAGAGCCTGAACACTGAAGCTTTCTTT
CDR3aa: CSVQQSLNTEAFF

v_gene: TRBV5-6
j_gene: TRBJ2-2
abundance: .
d_gene: .
CDR3nt: TGTGCCAGCAGCTTGGCCAGGATTGAGCTGTTTTTT
CDR3aa: CASSLARIELFF

v_gene: TRBV19
j_gene: TRBJ2-7
abundance: .
d_gene: .
CDR3nt: TGTGCCAGTAGTATCCCGGGGAGGAACTACCCCTACGAGCAGTACTTC
CDR3aa: CASSIPGRNYPYEQYF

v_gene: TRBV20-1
j_gene: TRBJ1-1
abundance: once
d_gene: .
CDR3nt: TGCAGTGCTACACGTACGGGGCCACCGAACACTGAAGCTTTCTTT
CDR3aa: CSATRTGPPNTEAFF

v_gene: TRBV19
j_gene: TRBJ1-1
abundance: .
d_gene: .
CDR3nt: TGTGCCAGTAGTATAACCCCACGACGGGGGGCGGACACTGAAGCTTTCTTT
CDR3aa: CASSITPRRGADTEAFF

v_gene: TRBV6-1
j_gene: TRBJ1-5
abundance: few
d_gene: .
CDR3nt: TGTGCCAGCAGGGGTGGCGCTTCGAATCAGCCCCAGCATTTT
CDR3aa: CASRGGASNQPQHF

v_gene: TRBV7-2
j_gene: TRBJ1-6
abundance: .
d_gene: .
CDR3nt: TGTGCCAGCAGCTTAGACGTGGGGAGAAATTCACCCCTCCACTTT
CDR3aa: CASSLDVGRNSPLHF

v_gene: TRBV6-1
j_gene: TRBJ1-2
abundance: few
d_gene: .
CDR3nt: TGTGCCAGCACAAGACTAGGGGATGGGAGCTACACCTTC
CDR3aa: CASTRLGDGSYTF

v_gene: TRBV5-1
j_gene: TRBJ1-2
abundance: few
d_gene: .
CDR3nt: TGCGCCAGCAGCGTCGGAACGTCTGGAGATGGCTACACCTTC
CDR3aa: CASSVGTSGDGYTF